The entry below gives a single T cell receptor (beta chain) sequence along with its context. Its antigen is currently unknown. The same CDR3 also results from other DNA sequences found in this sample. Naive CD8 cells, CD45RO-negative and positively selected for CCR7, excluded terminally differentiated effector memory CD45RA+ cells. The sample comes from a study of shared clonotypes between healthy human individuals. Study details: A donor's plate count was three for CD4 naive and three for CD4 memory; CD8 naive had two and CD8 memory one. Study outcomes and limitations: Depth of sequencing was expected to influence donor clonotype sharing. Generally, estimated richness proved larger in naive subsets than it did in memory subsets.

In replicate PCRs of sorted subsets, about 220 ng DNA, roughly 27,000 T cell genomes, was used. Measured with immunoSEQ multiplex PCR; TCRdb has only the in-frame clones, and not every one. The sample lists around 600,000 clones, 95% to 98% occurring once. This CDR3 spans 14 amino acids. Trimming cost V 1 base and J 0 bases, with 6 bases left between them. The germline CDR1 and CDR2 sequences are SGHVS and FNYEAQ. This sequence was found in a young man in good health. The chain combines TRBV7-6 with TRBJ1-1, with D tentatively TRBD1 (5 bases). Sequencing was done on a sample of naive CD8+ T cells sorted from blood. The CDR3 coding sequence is TGTGCCAGCAGCTTAGGGGGGTTGAACACTGAAGCTTTCTTT. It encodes CASSLGGLNTEAFF.